This TCR beta chain originates from a study of human T cells and chemical hapten exposure. Turning to the study itself: Across the whole study, which lasted 20 to 30 weeks, patients were given diphenylcyclopropenone on the scalp once a week.

This clonotype came up many times. This CDR3 contains 14 residues. The V end lost 4 bases, the J end lost 8 bases, and 15 bases lay between the germline ends. TCRdb re-called the RACE reads through MiXCR, storing one row per CDR3 protein. This table holds some 38,000 distinct CDR3 sequences, 7.5% to 9% found once. This sample's time point: pre-sensitization, week 0. Treatment here: therapeutic diphenylcyclopropenone sensitization with weekly scalp DPC. Sample donors consisted of patients with alopecia, aged 18 to 70 years, who were suitable for DPC. The sequencing used whole blood, collected in connection with sensitization to the hapten diphenylcyclopropenone (DPC). The chain is built from TRBV12-3 or TRBV12-4 and TRBJ2-1; D is possibly TRBD1 or TRBD2 (5 bases each). This receptor was identified in a woman aged 45-60 years with alopecia areata. Some clones in this sample may be carry-over from other donors' samples. The CDR3 protein is CASSSKGPADEQFF. Written as DNA, the CDR3 is TGTGCCAGCAGTTCTAAGGGACCAGCCGATGAGCAGTTCTTC.